This TCR beta chain was obtained from a study of T-cell memory formation after mild COVID-19. This clonotype was seen repeatedly, ten times or more. UMIs and sample barcodes were carried by the TCR alpha and TCR beta cDNA libraries that 5'RACE produced using constant-segment primers. TCRdb used MiXCR to reprocess the 5' RACE reads, holding one entry per CDR3 protein. The repertoire holds about 420,000 distinct CDR3 sequences, with more than 20% as singletons. From germline, CDR1 is SQVTM and CDR2 ANQGSEA. This CDR3 has 13 residues. Germline trimming cut 5 bases from V and 3 bases from J; bases unmatched to any gene: 5.

The sample taken for sequencing was PBMCs or a T cell subset sorted from them (not recorded which). The TCR comes from an adult woman who had mild COVID-19 (a few samples of this study predate the infection). Cell type and time point are not known. The chain combines TRBV29-1 with TRBJ2-7; 9 bases map to TRBD1. The CDR3 region has the DNA TGCAGCGTTCCCTCGACAGGGGGCTACGAGCAGTACTTC. Protein: CSVPSTGGYEQYF.